Reported below is one T cell receptor beta chain. Its antigen is undetermined. CDR3 size: 15 residues. Trimming removed 3 bases at V and 3 bases at J, with 12 bases between. The germline V gene encodes CDR1 LNHDA and CDR2 SQIVND (reference sequence). The beta constant-region primer was an equimolar mix of two oligonucleotides covering TRBC1 and TRBC2. A 12-nucleotide UMI and the SP2 primer were added to the cDNA 3' end by oligonucleotide ligation. TCRdb re-called the UMI-ligation and nested PCR reads through MiXCR, storing one row per CDR3 protein. The sample includes 140,000 to 150,000 distinct CDR3 sequences, over 15% of them seen just once. Four subsets defined by CD45RA and CD27 were sorted after CD3, CD4, CD8 and live/dead staining. This specimen belongs to a study of naive and memory T cell subsets. Study-wide findings and caveats: In naive cells, over 95% of TCR sequences were seen only once. A few larger clonotypes appeared in naive repertoires, especially CD8, possibly memory cells re-expressing CD45RA.

The source of this sequence is a human donor in good health. The sequencing input was naive CD4+ T cells from blood. The chain recombines TRBV19 with TRBJ2-1; perhaps TRBD2 as D (5 bases). CDR3 sequence reads: CASSIPSRRYNEQFF. In DNA, the CDR3 is TGTGCCAGTAGTATTCCTAGCAGACGCTACAATGAGCAGTTCTTC.